This note documents a single TCR beta chain sequence. The sample is drawn from a study of T cell changes during pregnancy in multiple sclerosis. Only in-frame clones appear in the TCRdb table, and some are missing; sequencing was by immunoSEQ multiplex PCR. The table shows approximately 20,000 clones, with roughly 88% occurring only once. CDR1 SGDLS and CDR2 YYNGEE come from the germline V gene. J gave up 7 bases and V 0 bases, and 9 bases lay outside the gene matches. The CDR3 has 15 amino acids. This sequence was found in a female donor in good health, enrolled as a control in a pregnancy study. The chain recombines TRBV9 with TRBJ1-2; 7 bases map to TRBD1. This sample comprised CD8+ T cells from peripheral blood mononuclear cells, obtained in the third trimester of pregnancy. The CDR3 DNA reads as TGTGCCAGCAGCGTAGAACAGGGGCCGGGGAGTGGCTACACCTTC. Its protein is CASSVEQGPGSGYTF.